These 32 T cell receptor beta chains were sequenced from one sample in a study of T cell responses to AZD1222 COVID-19 vaccine. Sequencing used immunoSEQ multiplex PCR; TCRdb keeps in-frame clones, though not all of them. The table shows 170,000 or so clones, with 87% occurring only once. This specimen was peripheral blood, taken on day 0 of AZD1222 vaccination. The receptor set was obtained from an adult in good health.

V is TRBV6-2 or TRBV6-3 and J is TRBJ2-7; tentatively, D is TRBD1 (6 bases). CDR1 is MNHEY, CDR2 SVGEGT, per germline. Trimming left V 2 bases short and J 4 bases short, with 15 bases between. The CDR3 has 15 amino acids. CDR3 in amino acids: CASSYTGPGAYEQYF. CDR3 sequence (DNA): TGTGCCAGCAGTTACACCGGGCCAGGGGCTTACGAGCAGTACTTC.

The chain couples TRBV5-1 to TRBJ2-6, with D hard to call. The ends were cut back, 5 bases at V and 1 base at J, with 19 bases in the middle. The CDR3 contains 18 residues. Germline V gene sequence: CDR1 SGHRS, CDR2 YFSETQ. The CDR3 DNA reads TGCGCCAGCAGATATGGGCAGTTAAACCCTTCTGGGGCCAACGTCCTGACTTTC. Its protein is CASRYGQLNPSGANVLTF.

This clone was seen more than once but under ten times. V and J are TRBV6-4 and TRBJ1-1; 7 bases fit TRBD1. The CDR3 sequence is 15 residues long. In germline, CDR1 is MRHNA, CDR2 SNTAGT. The V segment lost 4 bases and the J segment 1 base; nucleotides outside the gene matches: 6. The CDR3 region is CASSARQGTNTEAFF. The CDR3 DNA is TGTGCCAGCAGTGCGAGACAGGGAACGAACACTGAAGCTTTCTTT.

In this sample, this clone turned up once. This sequence joins TRBV10-3 and TRBJ2-7, with D possibly TRBD1 on 8 matching bases. Per the germline V gene, CDR1 is ENHRY and CDR2 is SYGVKD. Trimming removed 3 bases at V and 2 bases at J, with 17 bases between. CDR3 length equals 16 residues. The CDR3 sequence: CAISDMDREGTYEQYF. The CDR3 region has the DNA TGTGCCATCAGTGACATGGACAGGGAGGGAACCTACGAGCAGTACTTC.

This clone was found a few times. V is TRBV19 and J is TRBJ2-1; perhaps TRBD2 as D (5 bases). The CDR3 runs to 15 residues. The V gene lost 7 bases and the J gene lost 12 bases, with 25 bases spanning the gap. Germline CDR1 reads LNHDA; CDR2 reads SQIVND (reference sequence). As DNA, the CDR3 is TGTGCCAGTACCGCCTCGGGCGGCAAAGTCGAGGGGCAGTTCTTC. It yields the protein CASTASGGKVEGQFF.

The V call is TRBV27, the J call TRBJ1-6; a possible D gene is TRBD1 (5 bases). V was shortened by 4 bases and J by 0 bases, with 19 bases between the two germline ends. CDR1 MNHEY and CDR2 SMNVEV come from the germline V gene (reference sequence). This CDR3 comprises 19 residues. In DNA, the CDR3 is TGTGCCAGCAGTTCTCGGGGGGACGGTGAATACTCCTATAATTCACCCCTCCACTTT. Translated, it gives CASSSRGDGEYSYNSPLHF.

V gene TRBV4-1 combines with J gene TRBJ2-1, with D tentatively TRBD1 or TRBD2 (5 bases each). This CDR3 spans 14 amino acids. V gave up 0 bases and J gave up 13 bases, with 16 bases separating them. Germline CDR1 MGHRA, CDR2 YSYEKL. In DNA form, the CDR3 reads TGCGCCAGCAGCCAAGAGGTCGTCCGGGACCCCCAGTTCTTC. This codes for CASSQEVVRDPQFF.

This chain connects TRBV30 to TRBJ2-7; D remains unclear. This CDR3 has 12 residues. V was trimmed by 3 bases and J by 4 bases, leaving 10 bases between them. Germline assignment: CDR1 GTSNPN and CDR2 SVGIG (reference sequence). The CDR3 DNA reads TGTGCCTGGAGCGGGCCCCAATACGAGCAGTACTTC. This translates into CAWSGPQYEQYF.

There are a few counts of this clone. J is TRBJ2-5 and V is TRBV2; D gene unclear. The CDR3 is 14 residues long. Germline V gives CDR1 SNHLY, CDR2 FYNNEI. V was pared by 7 bases and J by 1 base, with 13 bases between. This CDR3 is CASISSHTQETQYF. The CDR3 region has the DNA TGTGCCAGCATTTCCAGCCACACCCAAGAGACCCAGTACTTC.

The V and J genes are TRBV6-5 and TRBJ2-3; TRBD1 might be the D (6 bases). Trimming shortened V by 5 bases and J by 2 bases, and 8 bases separated the two germline ends. The CDR3 covers 13 residues. Germline V gene data show CDR1 as MNHEY and CDR2 as SVGAGI. CDR3 bases: TGTGCCAGCAGTAGGACAGACACAGATACGCAGTATTTT. The encoded protein is CASSRTDTDTQYF.

The V gene is TRBV2, the J gene TRBJ2-1, with D tentatively TRBD1 (6 bases). The ends were cut back, 0 bases at V and 15 bases at J, with 15 bases in the middle. This CDR3 comprises 13 residues. Germline V gene data show CDR1 as SNHLY and CDR2 as FYNNEI. The CDR3 loop is CASSEALGQGRFF. CDR3 in DNA: TGTGCCAGCAGTGAAGCGCTGGGCCAGGGGAGGTTCTTC.

The chain joins TRBV10-3 to TRBJ2-7; D could derive from TRBD1 or TRBD2 (5 bases each). V gave up 3 bases and J gave up 3 bases, with 15 bases separating them. Germline CDR1 is ENHRY and CDR2 is SYGVKD. This CDR3 is 15 amino acids long. The CDR3 is CAISDLRDRRYEQYF. CDR3 coding DNA: TGTGCCATCAGTGATCTCCGGGACCGCCGCTACGAGCAGTACTTC.

V gene TRBV7-2 combines with J gene TRBJ1-1; TRBD1 is a possible D gene (6 bases). This CDR3 has 17 amino acids. CDR1 SGHTA and CDR2 FQGNSA come from the germline V gene. Trimming pared 4 bases from V and 1 base from J, leaving 19 bases between. As DNA, the CDR3 is TGTGCCAGCAGCTCTACGGGGGGCCCTACCCGGAACACTGAAGCTTTCTTT. It codes for CASSSTGGPTRNTEAFF.

V is TRBV6-6 and J is TRBJ1-1, with D unclear. Trimming shortened V by 5 bases and J by 4 bases, and 23 bases separated the two germline ends. Germline V gives CDR1 MNHNY, CDR2 SVGAGI (reference sequence). The CDR3 spans 17 residues. The CDR3 DNA follows: TGTGCCAGCAGTCCGCTTAACGCCGGGGAGGGAAGCACTGAAGCTTTCTTT. This translates into CASSPLNAGEGSTEAFF.

The rearrangement links TRBV7-9 to TRBJ2-4; 10 nucleotides match TRBD1. The CDR3 length is 17 residues. Unmatched junction bases numbered 9, after V lost 5 bases and J lost 2 bases. The germline CDR1 and CDR2 sequences are SEHNR and FQNEAQ (reference sequence). CDR3 in DNA: TGTGCCAGCAGCGCCGGGGCGGGACAGGGGACCAAAAACATTCAGTACTTC. It is translated as CASSAGAGQGTKNIQYF.

The rearrangement uses TRBV5-1 and TRBJ1-4, with a weak D call TRBD1 (5 bases). CDR1 and CDR2 from the germline V gene are SGHRS and YFSETQ. Deletions cut 0 bases from V and 7 bases from J, with 13 bases between. This CDR3 region has 15 residues. CDR3 in DNA: TGCGCCAGCAGCTTGGTGGCAGGGCTGGGTGAAAAACTGTTTTTT. Protein: CASSLVAGLGEKLFF.

This clone was seen a few times. This chain uses TRBV28 with TRBJ2-7; D may be TRBD1 (6 bases). Germline assignment: CDR1 MDHEN and CDR2 SYDVKM. The CDR3 sequence is 15 residues long. Trimming stripped 2 bases from V and 1 base from J, with 12 bases between. The CDR3 is CASSLTGTLSYEQYF. CDR3 coding DNA: TGTGCCAGCAGTTTAACGGGGACATTATCCTACGAGCAGTACTTC.

CDR3 in DNA: TGTGCCAGCAGCCATCGGACAGTTAACACTGAAGCTTTCTTT. It is translated as CASSHRTVNTEAFF. The chain has TRBV3-1 (or the pseudogene TRBV3-2) and TRBJ1-1; perhaps TRBD1 as D (6 bases). This CDR3 region has 14 residues. CDR1 is LGHDT and CDR2 is YNNKEL in the germline V gene (reference sequence). Trimming stripped 3 bases from V and 2 bases from J, with 10 bases between.

This sequence joins TRBV7-7 and TRBJ2-1; TRBD1 might be the D (6 bases). CDR3 length equals 15 residues. Germline loops: CDR1 SSHAT, CDR2 FNYEAQ (reference sequence). The V end lost 5 bases, the J end lost 7 bases, and 18 bases lay between the germline ends. The CDR3: CASSPIRLTGNEQFF. As DNA, the CDR3 is TGTGCCAGCAGCCCGATCCGGCTTACAGGGAATGAGCAGTTCTTC. The whole variable domain, filled in from reference TRBV7-7 and TRBJ2-1, reads GAGVSQSPRYKVTKRGQDVTLRCDPISSHATLYWYQQALGQGPEFLTYFNYEAQPDKSGLPSDRFSAERPEGSISTLTIQRTEQRDSAMYRCASSPIRLTGNEQFFGPGTRLTVL.

CDR3 region: CASSLTLSYEQYF. CDR3 nucleotides: TGTGCCAGCAGCTTAACTTTGTCCTACGAGCAGTACTTC. The chain employs TRBV11-2 and TRBJ2-7; the D is unclear. This CDR3 is 13 amino acids long. V was cut by 2 bases and J by 1 base, with 6 bases left in between. Looked up from germline, CDR1 is SGHAT and CDR2 is FQNNGV.

The chain carries TRBV28 and TRBJ1-1; 8 nucleotides agree with TRBD1. The CDR3 contains 12 residues. Losses at the gene ends were 4 bases for V and 11 bases for J; bases not matched to a gene: 6. In germline, CDR1 is MDHEN, CDR2 SYDVKM. CDR3 in DNA: TGTGCCAGCAGTTCAGGGGGCGCGGGGGCTTTCTTT. Protein: CASSSGGAGAFF.

The V and J genes are TRBV12-3 or TRBV12-4 and TRBJ1-2; possibly TRBD1 for D (6 bases). This CDR3 has 13 amino acids. V gave up 5 bases and J gave up 0 bases, with 7 bases separating them. The CDR3 region has the DNA TGTGCCAGCAGTCGGACAGCTAACTATGGCTACACCTTC. As protein: CASSRTANYGYTF.

This sequence joins TRBV4-1 and TRBJ2-7; the match to TRBD1 covers 7 bases. CDR1 is MGHRA and CDR2 is YSYEKL in the germline V gene. CDR3 length: 17 amino acids. V shed 0 bases and J 4 bases; nucleotides not matched to a gene: 12. CDR3 sequence reads: CASSQDKETGTNYEQYF. For the CDR3, the DNA is TGCGCCAGCAGCCAAGATAAGGAGACAGGGACCAATTACGAGCAGTACTTC.

The chain links TRBV28 to TRBJ2-7, with D hard to call. CDR1 and CDR2 from the germline V gene are MDHEN and SYDVKM. The V end lost 4 bases, the J end lost 2 bases, and 9 bases lay between the germline ends. This CDR3 has 13 residues. This CDR3 is CASSSPGPYEQYF. CDR3 nucleotides: TGTGCCAGCAGTTCTCCGGGCCCCTACGAGCAGTACTTC.

Comment on this clone: At one end, the junction sequence differs from germline, possibly due to a read error. The chain links TRBV30 to TRBJ2-1; unclear D gene. The CDR3 covers 11 residues. Germline lookup yields CDR1 GTSNPN and CDR2 SVGIG (reference sequence). The CDR3 DNA follows: TGTGCCTGGAGTCGACTCCCTCCCCTGATCTTC. It encodes CAWSRLPPLIF.

The CDR3 DNA reads TGCGCCAGCAGCTTGGTTACAGGCCCTAATGAAAAACTGTTTTTT. Residues: CASSLVTGPNEKLFF. The chain joins TRBV5-1 to TRBJ1-4, with D tentatively TRBD1 (5 bases). Germline CDR1 reads SGHRS; CDR2 reads YFSETQ. The CDR3 runs to 15 residues. Trimming removed 0 bases from V and 3 bases from J, with 9 bases in between.

This rearrangement joins TRBV19 to TRBJ1-4; 12 bases match TRBD1. Germline CDR1 and CDR2: LNHDA and SQIVND (reference sequence). The CDR3 is 15 amino acids. The V and J ends lost 5 bases and 11 bases, in that order; junction bases with no gene match: 9. DNA of the CDR3: TGTGCCAGTAGTCTGGCCGGGACAGGGGGCTGGAAACTGTTTTTT. It translates to CASSLAGTGGWKLFF.

CDR3 sequence reads: CASSPPVTDTQYF. In DNA form, the CDR3 reads TGCGCCAGCAGCCCTCCGGTCACAGATACGCAGTATTTT. This chain links TRBV4-1 with TRBJ2-3; D ambiguous. Between the trimmed V and J ends, which lost 4 bases and 2 bases, there was a span of 7 bases. The V gene's germline CDR1 is MGHRA and CDR2 YSYEKL. The CDR3 length is 13 residues.

V usage is TRBV7-8 and J usage is TRBJ1-6; D remains ambiguous. Germline CDR1 is SGHVS and CDR2 is FQNEAQ. Trimming removed 1 base from V and 10 bases from J, with 14 bases in between. The CDR3 is made up of 15 amino acids. In DNA, the CDR3 is TGTGCCAGCAGCTTAGGCCGACCGGTTAAATCACCCCTCCACTTT. Translating it yields CASSLGRPVKSPLHF.

The rearrangement uses TRBV7-8 and TRBJ2-5; D perhaps matches TRBD1 (6 bases). The CDR3 extends over 16 amino acids. Germline V gene lookup returns CDR1 SGHVS and CDR2 FQNEAQ. Trimming took 5 bases from V and 1 from J, leaving 17 bases between them. The CDR3 DNA reads TGTGCCAGCAGCCAGGGGAGACAGATAACCCAAGAGACCCAGTACTTC. Translating it yields CASSQGRQITQETQYF.

This chain uses TRBV4-1 with TRBJ1-5; a weak D match, TRBD1 (5 bases). Trimming cost V 1 base and J 2 bases, with 12 bases left between them. Germline V gene sequence: CDR1 MGHRA, CDR2 YSYEKL. CDR3 length equals 16 residues. CDR3 sequence reads: CASSQGGGAGNQPQHF. DNA for the CDR3: TGCGCCAGCAGCCAAGGGGGTGGGGCCGGCAATCAGCCCCAGCATTTT.

The rearrangement links TRBV4-2 to TRBJ2-1; D is unclear. The CDR3 consists of 16 residues. V was trimmed by 1 base and J by 0 bases, leaving 10 bases between them. Germline V gene sequence: CDR1 LGHNA, CDR2 YNFKEQ. The CDR3 DNA follows: TGTGCCAGCAGCCAAGGGCTAGTGATCTCCTACAATGAGCAGTTCTTC. This gives the protein CASSQGLVISYNEQFF.